This T cell receptor beta chain was found in a study of blood T cell repertoires in COVID-19. At the level of the study: COVID-19 samples, acute and convalescent, were from the United States, Italy and Spain. The analysed material was cDNA or gDNA that came from T cells, B-cell-depleted T cells, or PBMCs.

Per the authors' pipeline: Reference gene primers were amplified, and this amplification served to estimate nucleated cell counts. The table came from immunoSEQ multiplex PCR; TCRdb's copy has only in-frame clones and leaves some out. Clonal size and the V and J genes are those of that table, whereas D and trimming came from the DNA. The profile shows about 110,000 clones, approximately 82% of them singletons. Deletions cut 2 bases from V and 5 bases from J, with 12 bases between. The CDR3 consists of 14 residues. Germline loops: CDR1 MNHEY, CDR2 SMNVEV (reference sequence). V and J are TRBV27 and TRBJ1-1, with D maybe TRBD1 (6 bases). Sequencing was carried out using peripheral blood. This TCR derives from a woman of 80 years or more with acute or convalescent COVID-19. This CDR3 reads CASSLPNRVTEAFF. The CDR3 nucleotides read TGTGCCAGCAGTTTACCTAACAGGGTTACTGAAGCTTTCTTT.